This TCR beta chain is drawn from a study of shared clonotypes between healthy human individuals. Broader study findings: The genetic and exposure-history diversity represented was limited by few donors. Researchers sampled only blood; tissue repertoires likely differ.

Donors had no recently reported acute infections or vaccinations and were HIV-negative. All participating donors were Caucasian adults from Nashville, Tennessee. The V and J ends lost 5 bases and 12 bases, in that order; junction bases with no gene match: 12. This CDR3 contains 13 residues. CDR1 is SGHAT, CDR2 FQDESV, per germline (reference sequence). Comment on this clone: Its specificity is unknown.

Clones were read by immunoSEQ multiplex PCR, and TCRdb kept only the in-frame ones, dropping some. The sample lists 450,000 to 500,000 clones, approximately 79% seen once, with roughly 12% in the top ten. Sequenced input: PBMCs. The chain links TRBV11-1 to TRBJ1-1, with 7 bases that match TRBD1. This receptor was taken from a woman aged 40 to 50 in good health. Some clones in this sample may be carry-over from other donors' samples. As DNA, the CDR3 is TGTGCCAGCAGCGGACAGGACAGACCTTGGACTTTCTTT. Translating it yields CASSGQDRPWTFF.